What follows are 29 T cell receptor beta chains derived from one specimen sequenced in a study of cytomegalovirus exposure and HLA in healthy donors. Use of 60 Vbeta and 13 Jbeta primers characterized the PCR. Libraries were prepared by immunoSEQ multiplex PCR; TCRdb keeps only in-frame clonotypes and omits some of them. Here the sample spans around 300,000 clones, 84% being singletons. Source material: PBMCs. The receptors were sampled from a woman aged 35 to 49 in good health and CMV-seropositive.

As to this clone: One end of the junction does not line up with germline, which may come from a read error. The chain uses TRBV9 and TRBJ2-7; maybe TRBD2 (5 bases). Germline V gene sequence: CDR1 SGDLS, CDR2 YYNGEE. The CDR3 extends over 15 amino acids. CDR3 nucleotides: TGTGCCAGCAGCGTAGTCGGGGATTCAACCTACGAGCAGTACTTT. It yields the protein CASSVVGDSTYEQYF.

V gene TRBV7-2 combines with J gene TRBJ2-5, with 9 positions matching TRBD1. J gave up 2 bases and V 4 bases, and 8 bases lay outside the gene matches. The germline CDR1 and CDR2 sequences are SGHTA and FQGNSA. CDR3 length: 16 amino acids. As DNA, the CDR3 is TGTGCCAGCAGCTCCTCCGGGACAGGGCTACAAGAGACCCAGTACTTC. Its protein is CASSSSGTGLQETQYF.

V usage is TRBV30 and J usage is TRBJ2-7; D ambiguous. Germline lookup yields CDR1 GTSNPN and CDR2 SVGIG (reference sequence). This CDR3 is 13 amino acids long. Trimming shortened V by 0 bases and J by 2 bases, and 8 bases separated the two germline ends. The CDR3 sequence is CAWSVRGTYEQYF. CDR3 nucleotides: TGTGCCTGGAGTGTACGCGGCACCTACGAGCAGTACTTC.

The rearrangement uses TRBV15 and TRBJ1-2; 8 nucleotides align to TRBD1. V lost 5 bases to trimming and J lost 8 bases; unmatched junction nucleotides: 10. Germline V gene lookup returns CDR1 LNHNV and CDR2 YYDKDF (reference sequence). The CDR3 has 14 amino acids. The CDR3 loop reads CATSAWTGPGGYTF. The CDR3 coding sequence is TGTGCCACCAGCGCCTGGACAGGGCCAGGGGGCTACACCTTC.

The J gene is TRBJ2-3, the V gene TRBV6-5, with 10 bases aligning to TRBD2. The CDR3 totals 16 residues. CDR1 and CDR2 (germline): MNHEY, SVGAGI. V shed 0 bases and J 7 bases; nucleotides not matched to a gene: 7. The CDR3 bases are TGTGCCAGCAGTTACTCTCAAGCGGGAGGGATTTATACGCAGTATTTT. It translates to CASSYSQAGGIYTQYF.

The V gene is TRBV30, the J gene TRBJ2-3; D unclear. This CDR3 region has 13 residues. CDR1 is GTSNPN, CDR2 SVGIG, per germline (reference sequence). V lost 5 bases and J lost 0, with 9 bases in between. The CDR3 spells CAWARESTDTQYF. CDR3 bases: TGTGCCTGGGCGAGAGAGAGCACAGATACGCAGTATTTT.

V and J are TRBV4-2 and TRBJ2-2; TRBD2 matches at 8 bases. Germline V CDR1 and CDR2: LGHNA, YNFKEQ. With 1 base clipped from V and 6 bases from J, the junction kept 10 bases outside the gene matches. CDR3 size: 17 residues. The CDR3 here is CASSQVPGGLGSGELFF. DNA for the CDR3: TGTGCCAGCAGCCAAGTACCGGGGGGACTAGGTTCCGGGGAGCTGTTTTTT.

The chain uses TRBV11-2 and TRBJ1-2, with D possibly being TRBD1 (6 bases). The V and J ends lost 5 bases and 0 bases respectively, with 10 bases between them. This CDR3 region has 14 residues. CDR1 is SGHAT and CDR2 is FQNNGV in the germline V gene. The CDR3 DNA sequence: TGTGCCAGCAGCCGTCAGGGGACTAACTATGGCTACACCTTC. It yields the protein CASSRQGTNYGYTF.

About this clone itself: This same CDR3 is encoded by further DNA sequences in the sample. The genes are TRBV30 and TRBJ2-5; 11 bases align to TRBD2. Germline CDR1 GTSNPN, CDR2 SVGIG (reference sequence). V was clipped by 1 base and J by 3 bases; unmatched bases: 4. The CDR3 totals 15 residues. The CDR3 region is CAWSEGLAVEETQYF. The CDR3 nucleotides read TGTGCCTGGAGTGAGGGACTAGCGGTAGAAGAGACCCAGTACTTC.

V gene TRBV27 combines with J gene TRBJ1-2; 7 bases are a match to TRBD1. This CDR3 has 13 amino acids. V trimming: 7 bases; J trimming: 5 bases; junction bases outside the gene matches: 7. In germline, CDR1 is MNHEY, CDR2 SMNVEV (reference sequence). CDR3 bases: TGTGCCAGCAAGGGACAGCGGACGTATGGCTACACCTTC. The encoded protein is CASKGQRTYGYTF.

The CDR3 spells CAWSLTLGTGHGYTF. DNA of the CDR3: TGTGCCTGGAGTTTAACGCTAGGGACAGGGCATGGCTACACCTTC. This chain uses TRBV30 with TRBJ1-2, with 9 nucleotides matching TRBD1. Germline V gene sequence: CDR1 GTSNPN, CDR2 SVGIG (reference sequence). This CDR3 is 15 amino acids long. The trim removed 2 bases at V and 6 bases at J, leaving 10 bases unmatched.

The gene calls are TRBV11-3 and TRBJ2-5; 7 bases map to TRBD2. Germline assignment: CDR1 SGHNT and CDR2 YENEEA. This CDR3 is 15 amino acids long. The V gene end was trimmed by 3 bases and the J gene end by 5 bases; junction bases not matched to a gene: 9. CDR3 region: CASSFGGRAEETQYF. DNA for the CDR3: TGTGCCAGCAGCTTCGGAGGGAGGGCCGAGGAGACCCAGTACTTC.

V gene TRBV5-1 combines with J gene TRBJ2-3, with 7 bases lining up with TRBD2. CDR1 and CDR2 from the germline V gene are SGHRS and YFSETQ. With V trimmed by 4 bases and J by 2 bases, 10 bases remained unmatched. The CDR3 spans 16 residues. This CDR3 reads CASSDRGGGYTDTQYF. The CDR3 DNA follows: TGCGCCAGCAGCGACCGTGGGGGGGGATACACAGATACGCAGTATTTT.

The chain couples TRBV7-3 to TRBJ2-4, with D perhaps TRBD2 (6 bases). Trimming took off 5 bases at V and 6 bases at J, with 11 bases between the two ends. This CDR3 has 13 amino acids. Germline V gives CDR1 SGHTA, CDR2 FQGTGA. The chain's CDR3 is CASSPPGLNIQYF. DNA for the CDR3: TGTGCCAGCAGCCCCCCGGGACTAAACATTCAGTACTTC.

This sequence joins TRBV29-1 and TRBJ2-3; no firm D call. CDR1 and CDR2 (germline): SQVTM, ANQGSEA. The CDR3 has 13 residues. V was clipped by 4 bases and J by 2 bases, with 10 bases between them. The CDR3 here is CSVAFGPTDTQYF. The DNA for the CDR3 is TGCAGCGTTGCCTTTGGGCCCACAGATACGCAGTATTTT.

This clone was picked up a small number of times. V gene TRBV6-1 combines with J gene TRBJ2-5, with 7 bases identical to TRBD1. The V gene end was trimmed by 6 bases and the J gene end by 1 base; junction bases not matched to a gene: 8. The CDR3 spans 15 residues. The germline V gene has CDR1 MNHNS and CDR2 SASEGT. The CDR3 region is CASSRPTGRQETQYF. DNA for the CDR3: TGTGCCAGCAGCCGTCCGACAGGGCGCCAAGAGACCCAGTACTTC.

This sequence joins TRBV7-8 and TRBJ2-7, with 8 nucleotides matching TRBD2. The CDR3 totals 17 residues. CDR1 SGHVS and CDR2 FQNEAQ come from the germline V gene. J was trimmed by 7 bases and V by 4 bases; bases with no gene match: 18. DNA for the CDR3: TGTGCCAGCAGCTCACGCCCACTAGCGGCCCTAACGGGGGAGCAGTACTTC. Translation: CASSSRPLAALTGEQYF.

The chain couples TRBV18 to TRBJ2-7; 9 bases align to TRBD2. With V trimmed by 3 bases and J by 7 bases, 10 bases remained unmatched. CDR3 length equals 15 residues. CDR1 and CDR2 (germline): KGHSH, LQKENI. The CDR3 spells CASSPSGSPTREQYF. Written as DNA, the CDR3 is TGTGCCAGCTCACCTAGCGGGAGCCCTACTAGGGAGCAGTACTTC.

The J gene is TRBJ2-1, the V gene TRBV27; 8 positions match TRBD1. Germline loops: CDR1 MNHEY, CDR2 SMNVEV (reference sequence). There are 15 residues in the CDR3. Germline trimming cut 5 bases from V and 0 bases from J; bases unmatched to any gene: 3. The CDR3 loop is CASSLRGPSYNEQFF. CDR3 nucleotides: TGTGCCAGCAGTCTCAGGGGGCCCTCCTACAATGAGCAGTTCTTC.

Only one count was recorded for this clone. The chain links TRBV6-1 to TRBJ1-4; 7 bases map to TRBD1. CDR1 and CDR2 from the germline V gene are MNHNS and SASEGT. J was trimmed by 5 bases and V by 5 bases; bases with no gene match: 8. CDR3 length: 15 amino acids. The CDR3 sequence is CASSSPGQKNEKLFF. CDR3 DNA: TGTGCCAGCAGTTCTCCGGGACAGAAAAATGAAAAACTGTTTTTT.

The CDR3 sequence is CASSQEGLATTYEQYF. CDR3 DNA: TGTGCCAGCAGCCAAGAGGGACTAGCGACAACCTACGAGCAGTACTTC. The J gene is TRBJ2-7, the V gene TRBV4-2; 10 bases are a match to TRBD2. V dropped 0 bases and J dropped 2; count of bases not matched to a gene: 4. CDR3 length: 16 amino acids. The germline gives CDR1 LGHNA, CDR2 YNFKEQ.

This clone was detected a few times. CDR3 DNA sequence: TGTGCCAGCCGGACAGGGGGCAAGAACACTGAAGCTTTCTTT. Its translation is CASRTGGKNTEAFF. The chain carries TRBV11-3 and TRBJ1-1; TRBD1 agrees at 11 bases. The CDR3 covers 14 residues. V shed 8 bases and J 1 base; nucleotides not matched to a gene: 3. The germline V gene encodes CDR1 SGHNT and CDR2 YENEEA.

Here the CDR3 DNA reads TGTGCCAGCAACAAAAACAGGGGAAGCTACGAGCAGTACTTC. Protein: CASNKNRGSYEQYF. The chain employs TRBV6-6 and TRBJ2-7; 7 positions match TRBD1. The V gene end was trimmed by 7 bases and the J gene end by 3 bases; junction bases not matched to a gene: 9. Germline assignment: CDR1 MNHNY and CDR2 SVGAGI (reference sequence). There are 14 residues in the CDR3.

This clone was seen once. The V gene is TRBV11-3, the J gene TRBJ2-7; TRBD2 matches 12 bases. The CDR3 is made up of 17 amino acids. Losses at the gene ends were 7 bases for V and 4 bases for J; bases not matched to a gene: 14. CDR1 and CDR2 (germline): SGHNT, YENEEA. CDR3 DNA sequence: TGTGCCAGCACGGGGGGACTAGCGGGCGCCTCGTCATACGAGCAGTACTTC. Protein sequence: CASTGGLAGASSYEQYF. Supplemented by reference TRBV11-3 and TRBJ2-7, the full variable domain reads EAGVVQSPRYKIIEKKQPVAFWCNPISGHNTLYWYLQNLGQGPELLIRYENEEAVDDSQLPKDRFSAERLKGVDSTLKIQPAELGDSAVYLCASTGGLAGASSYEQYFGPGTRLTVT.

This sequence joins TRBV10-3 and TRBJ2-7, with TRBD2 matching 8 bases. The J segment lost 2 bases and the V segment lost 0 bases, leaving 3 bases of the junction unmatched. Germline lookup yields CDR1 ENHRY and CDR2 SYGVKD. CDR3 length equals 15 residues. CDR3 nucleotide sequence: TGTGCCATCAGTGAGTCGACGGGAGGGCCCTACGAGCAGTACTTC. This translates into CAISESTGGPYEQYF.

The genes are TRBV29-1 and TRBJ1-5; 8 nucleotides align to TRBD1. The germline V gene has CDR1 SQVTM and CDR2 ANQGSEA. The CDR3 extends over 14 amino acids. The V and J ends lost 6 bases and 5 bases, in that order; junction bases with no gene match: 9. CDR3: CSVVTGGQDQPQHF. Written as DNA, the CDR3 is TGCAGCGTCGTTACAGGGGGACAGGATCAGCCCCAGCATTTT.

There are a few counts of this clone. Here the CDR3 DNA reads TGCGCCAGCAGCTTGGGACTAGCGGGAGGGGACCAAGAGACCCAGTACTTC. Amino acids: CASSLGLAGGDQETQYF. This chain uses TRBV5-1 with TRBJ2-5; 14 bases map to TRBD2. The germline V gene has CDR1 SGHRS and CDR2 YFSETQ. This CDR3 comprises 17 residues. Unmatched junction bases numbered 1, after V lost 0 bases and J lost 0 bases.

The CDR3 DNA is TGTGCCAGCAGCTTAGCAGCACAGAACGAAGCTTTCTTT. Translating it yields CASSLAAQNEAFF. The chain carries TRBV11-1 and TRBJ1-1; D not certain. CDR1 and CDR2 from the germline V gene are SGHAT and FQDESV (reference sequence). This CDR3 comprises 13 residues. V lost 0 bases to trimming and J lost 8 bases, with 10 bases between them.

This clone was found a few times. DNA for the CDR3: TGTGCCTGGAGCCTAGAGGAGGATCAGCCCCAGCATTTT. The encoded protein is CAWSLEEDQPQHF. The V gene is TRBV30, the J gene TRBJ1-5; D remains unclear. Germline CDR1 is GTSNPN and CDR2 is SVGIG (reference sequence). CDR3 length: 13 amino acids. V was cut by 3 bases and J by 5 bases, with 11 bases left in between.